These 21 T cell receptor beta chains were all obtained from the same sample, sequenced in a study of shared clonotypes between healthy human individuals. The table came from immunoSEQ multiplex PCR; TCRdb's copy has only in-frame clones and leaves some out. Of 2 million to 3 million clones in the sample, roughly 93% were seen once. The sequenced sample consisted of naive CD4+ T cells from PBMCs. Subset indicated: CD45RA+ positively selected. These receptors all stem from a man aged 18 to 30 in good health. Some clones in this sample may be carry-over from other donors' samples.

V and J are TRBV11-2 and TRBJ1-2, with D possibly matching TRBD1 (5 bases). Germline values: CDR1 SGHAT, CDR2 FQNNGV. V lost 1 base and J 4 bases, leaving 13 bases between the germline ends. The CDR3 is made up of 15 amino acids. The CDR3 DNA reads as TGTGCCAGCAGCTTAGTCTCGGGGCCCACCTATGGCTACACCTTC. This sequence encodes CASSLVSGPTYGYTF.

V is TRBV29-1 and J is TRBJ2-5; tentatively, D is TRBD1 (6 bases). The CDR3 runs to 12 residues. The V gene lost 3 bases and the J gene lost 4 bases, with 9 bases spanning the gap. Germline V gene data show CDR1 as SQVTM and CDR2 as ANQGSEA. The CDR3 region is CSVDPGAETQYF. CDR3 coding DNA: TGCAGCGTTGACCCAGGGGCAGAGACCCAGTACTTC.

For the CDR3, the DNA is TGTGCCAGTAGCCTCACCGACGTCGTCCCTTTCTTT. As protein: CASSLTDVVPFF. J is TRBJ1-1 and V is TRBV19; D unresolved. Germline V gene sequence: CDR1 LNHDA, CDR2 SQIVND (reference sequence). The CDR3 consists of 12 residues. V gave up 6 bases and J gave up 12 bases, with 17 bases separating them.

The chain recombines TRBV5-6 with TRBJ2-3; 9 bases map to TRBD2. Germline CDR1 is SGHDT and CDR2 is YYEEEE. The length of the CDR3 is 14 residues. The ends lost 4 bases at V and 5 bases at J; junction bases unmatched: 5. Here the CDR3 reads CASSGSGRLDTQYF. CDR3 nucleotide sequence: TGTGCCAGCAGCGGGAGCGGGAGGTTAGATACGCAGTATTTT. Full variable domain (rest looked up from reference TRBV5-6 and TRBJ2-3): DAGVTQSPTHLIKTRGQQVTLRCSPKSGHDTVSWYQQALGQGPQFIFQYYEEEERQRGNFPDRFSGHQFPNYSSELNVNALLLGDSALYLCASSGSGRLDTQYFGPGTRLTVL.

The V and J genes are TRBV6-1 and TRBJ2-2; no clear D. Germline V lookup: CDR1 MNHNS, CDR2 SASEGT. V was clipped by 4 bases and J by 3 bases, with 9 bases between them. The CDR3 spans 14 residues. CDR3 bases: TGTGCCAGCAGTGGCCGACGATACACCGGGGAGCTGTTTTTT. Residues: CASSGRRYTGELFF.

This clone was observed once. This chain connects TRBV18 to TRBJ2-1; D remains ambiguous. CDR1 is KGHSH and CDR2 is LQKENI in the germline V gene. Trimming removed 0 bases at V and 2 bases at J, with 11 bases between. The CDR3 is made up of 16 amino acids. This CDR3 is CASSPPEGRAYNEQFF. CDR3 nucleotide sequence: TGTGCCAGCTCACCACCTGAAGGCCGGGCCTACAATGAGCAGTTCTTC. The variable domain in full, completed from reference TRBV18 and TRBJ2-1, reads NAGVMQNPRHLVRRRGQEARLRCSPMKGHSHVYWYRQLPEEGLKFMVYLQKENIIDESGMPKERFSAEFPKEGPSILRIQQVVRGDSAAYFCASSPPEGRAYNEQFFGPGTRLTVL.

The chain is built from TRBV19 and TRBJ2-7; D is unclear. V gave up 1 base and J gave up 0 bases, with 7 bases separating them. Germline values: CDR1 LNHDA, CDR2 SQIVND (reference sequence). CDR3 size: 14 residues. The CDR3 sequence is CASSIAGHSYEQYF. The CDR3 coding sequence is TGTGCCAGTAGTATAGCGGGCCACTCCTACGAGCAGTACTTC.

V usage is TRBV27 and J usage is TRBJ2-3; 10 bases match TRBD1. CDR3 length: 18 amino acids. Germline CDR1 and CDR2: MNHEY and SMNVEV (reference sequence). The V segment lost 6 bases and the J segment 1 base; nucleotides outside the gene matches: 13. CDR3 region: CASSKPGQGTWGTDTQYF. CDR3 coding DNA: TGTGCCAGCAGCAAGCCGGGACAGGGGACTTGGGGCACAGATACGCAGTATTTT.

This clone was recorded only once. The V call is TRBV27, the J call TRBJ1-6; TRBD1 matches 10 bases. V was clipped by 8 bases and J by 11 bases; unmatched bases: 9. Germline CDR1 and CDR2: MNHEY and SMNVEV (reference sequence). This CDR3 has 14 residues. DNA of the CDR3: TGTGCCAGCCACCCCCGGGACAGGGGAACACCCCTCCACTTT. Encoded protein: CASHPRDRGTPLHF.

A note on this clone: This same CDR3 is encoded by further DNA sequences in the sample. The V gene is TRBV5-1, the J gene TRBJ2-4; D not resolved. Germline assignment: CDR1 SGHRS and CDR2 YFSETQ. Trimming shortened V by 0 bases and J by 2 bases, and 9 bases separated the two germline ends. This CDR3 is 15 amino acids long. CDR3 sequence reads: CASSLAGGSKNIQYF. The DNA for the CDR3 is TGCGCCAGCAGCTTGGCGGGCGGATCCAAAAACATTCAGTACTTC.

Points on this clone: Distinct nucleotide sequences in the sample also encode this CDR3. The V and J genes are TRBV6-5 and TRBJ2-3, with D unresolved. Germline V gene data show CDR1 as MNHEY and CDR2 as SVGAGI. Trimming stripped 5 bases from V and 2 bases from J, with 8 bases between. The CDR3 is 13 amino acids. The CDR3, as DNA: TGTGCCAGCAGTGGTGGGATCACAGATACGCAGTATTTT. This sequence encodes CASSGGITDTQYF.

CDR3 coding DNA: TGTGCCAGCACAGGGCGAAAAAACACCGGGGAGCTGTTTTTT. Its translation: CASTGRKNTGELFF. The rearrangement links TRBV19 to TRBJ2-2; weak D call: TRBD1 (6 bases). The germline V gene encodes CDR1 LNHDA and CDR2 SQIVND (reference sequence). This CDR3 has 14 amino acids. Trimming left V 9 bases short and J 2 bases short, with 13 bases between. The complete variable domain, with remaining parts taken from reference TRBV19 and TRBJ2-2, reads DGGITQSPKYLFRKEGQNVTLSCEQNLNHDAMYWYRQDPGQGLRLIYYSQIVNDFQKGDIAEGYSVSREKKESFPLTVTSAQKNPTAFYLCASTGRKNTGELFFGEGSRLTVL.

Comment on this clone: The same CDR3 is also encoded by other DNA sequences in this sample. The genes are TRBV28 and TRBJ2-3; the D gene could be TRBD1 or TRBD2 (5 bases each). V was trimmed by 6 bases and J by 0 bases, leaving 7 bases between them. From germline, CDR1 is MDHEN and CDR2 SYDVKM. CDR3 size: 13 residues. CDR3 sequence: CASSRDSTDTQYF. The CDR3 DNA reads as TGTGCCAGCAGCAGGGACAGCACAGATACGCAGTATTTT.

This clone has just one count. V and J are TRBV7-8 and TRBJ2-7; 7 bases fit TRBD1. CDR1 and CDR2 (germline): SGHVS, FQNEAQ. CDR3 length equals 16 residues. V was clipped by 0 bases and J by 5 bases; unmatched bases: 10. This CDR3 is CASSLAVRGPDDEQYF. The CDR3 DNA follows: TGTGCCAGCAGCTTAGCGGTGAGGGGGCCTGACGACGAGCAGTACTTC.

The CDR3 protein is CASSLDGRANEQFF. Written as DNA, the CDR3 is TGTGCCAGCAGCTTAGACGGGAGGGCAAATGAGCAGTTCTTC. The chain couples TRBV7-8 to TRBJ2-1; 8 nucleotides line up with TRBD2. Germline V gene sequence: CDR1 SGHVS, CDR2 FQNEAQ. J was trimmed by 7 bases and V by 1 base; bases with no gene match: 3. The CDR3 is made up of 14 amino acids.

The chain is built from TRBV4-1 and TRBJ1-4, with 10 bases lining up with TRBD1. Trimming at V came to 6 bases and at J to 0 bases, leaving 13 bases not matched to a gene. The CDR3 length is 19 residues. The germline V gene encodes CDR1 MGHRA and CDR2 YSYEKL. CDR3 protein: CASRPGQGPLGATNEKLFF. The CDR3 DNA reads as TGCGCCAGCAGACCGGGACAGGGGCCATTGGGGGCAACTAATGAAAAACTGTTTTTT.

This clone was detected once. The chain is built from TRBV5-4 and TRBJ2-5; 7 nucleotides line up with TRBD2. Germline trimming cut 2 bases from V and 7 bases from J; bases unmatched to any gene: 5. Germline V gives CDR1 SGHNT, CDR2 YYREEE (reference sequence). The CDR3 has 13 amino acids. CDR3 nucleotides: TGTGCCAGCAGCTTTAAGCGGGAAGGGACCCAGTACTTC. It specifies CASSFKREGTQYF.

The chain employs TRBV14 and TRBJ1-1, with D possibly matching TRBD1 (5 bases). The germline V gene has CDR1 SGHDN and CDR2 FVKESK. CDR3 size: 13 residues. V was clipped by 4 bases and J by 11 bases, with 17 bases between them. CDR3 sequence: CASSPVGRAIAFF. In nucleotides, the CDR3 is TGTGCCAGCAGCCCCGTCGGCAGGGCTATCGCTTTCTTT.

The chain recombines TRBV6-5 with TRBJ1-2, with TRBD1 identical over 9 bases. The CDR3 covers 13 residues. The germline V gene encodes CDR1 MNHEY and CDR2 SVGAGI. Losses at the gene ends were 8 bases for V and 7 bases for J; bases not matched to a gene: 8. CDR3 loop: CASWTGERGGYTF. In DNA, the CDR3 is TGTGCCAGCTGGACAGGGGAAAGGGGTGGCTACACCTTC.

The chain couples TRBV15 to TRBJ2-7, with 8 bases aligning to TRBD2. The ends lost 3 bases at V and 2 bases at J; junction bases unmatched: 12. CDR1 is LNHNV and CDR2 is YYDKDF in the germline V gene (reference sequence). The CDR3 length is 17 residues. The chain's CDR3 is CATSREGSGSSAYEQYF. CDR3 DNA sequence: TGTGCCACCAGCAGGGAAGGCAGCGGGAGTAGCGCCTACGAGCAGTACTTC.

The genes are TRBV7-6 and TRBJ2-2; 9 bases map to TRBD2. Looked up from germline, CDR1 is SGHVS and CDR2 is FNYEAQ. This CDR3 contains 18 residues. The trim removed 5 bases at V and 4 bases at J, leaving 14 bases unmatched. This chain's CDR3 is CASSNTVDSGRGTGELFF. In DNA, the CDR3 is TGTGCCAGCAGCAATACGGTCGATAGCGGGAGAGGCACCGGGGAGCTGTTTTTT.